A selection of T cell receptor beta chains follows, all from one sample in a study of CD8+CD57+ T cells in acquired aplastic anemia. A single record per CDR3 protein comes from TCRdb applying MiXCR to the reads. The sample includes about 180,000 distinct CDR3 sequences, 40% to 50% of them seen just once. Sequencing input: sorted CD4+, CD8+, or CD8+CD57+ T cells (not recorded which) from PBMCs. The receptors shown here come from a human donor with aplastic anemia. The conserved cysteine and the conserved F or W are not part of the CDR3 here. The order of the fields is clone size, V gene, J gene, CDR3 protein. Not every row has a clone size; where given, it reads once, few, many or a size class.

clone size: many
V gene: TRBV2
J gene: TRBJ2-1
CDR3 protein: ASSPSLAGFNEQF

clone size: NA
V gene: TRBV12-3/TRBV12-4
J gene: TRBJ2-7
CDR3 protein: ASTAHGLANTYEQY

clone size: many
V gene: TRBV15
J gene: TRBJ2-7
CDR3 protein: ATSRDLAASYEQY

clone size: many
V gene: TRBV19
J gene: TRBJ1-6
CDR3 protein: ASSKGILNSPLH

clone size: NA
V gene: TRBV19
J gene: TRBJ1-2
CDR3 protein: ASSESRPFDYGYT

clone size: NA
V gene: TRBV5-1
J gene: TRBJ1-6
CDR3 protein: ASSLGQGSATGTPLH

clone size: many
V gene: TRBV20-1
J gene: TRBJ2-3
CDR3 protein: SARRGGGGAQDTQY

clone size: NA
V gene: TRBV15
J gene: TRBJ2-1
CDR3 protein: ATRITAPRDEQF

clone size: many
V gene: TRBV27
J gene: TRBJ1-6
CDR3 protein: ASSRQGSSPLH

clone size: NA
V gene: TRBV6-5
J gene: TRBJ2-7
CDR3 protein: ASSYSGIAYEQY

clone size: NA
V gene: TRBV19
J gene: TRBJ2-7
CDR3 protein: ASGPGQRSYEQY

clone size: NA
V gene: TRBV29-1
J gene: TRBJ2-7
CDR3 protein: SVRQTSDYEQY

clone size: NA
V gene: TRBV15
J gene: TRBJ2-7
CDR3 protein: ATSRDWGRGVGKHEQY

clone size: NA
V gene: TRBV30
J gene: TRBJ1-5
CDR3 protein: AWSYRGNQPQH

clone size: many
V gene: TRBV7-8
J gene: TRBJ1-4
CDR3 protein: ASSGGAVGKLF

clone size: NA
V gene: TRBV24-1
J gene: TRBJ1-2
CDR3 protein: ATSDPSGGQDGYT

clone size: NA
V gene: TRBV19
J gene: TRBJ1-5
CDR3 protein: ASSEGTDGGQPQH

clone size: NA
V gene: TRBV15
J gene: TRBJ2-3
CDR3 protein: ATSSEVYTDTQY

clone size: NA
V gene: TRBV29-1
J gene: TRBJ1-1
CDR3 protein: SVEETGVYTEAF

clone size: many
V gene: TRBV9
J gene: TRBJ2-5
CDR3 protein: ASSVGGGSYQETQY

clone size: few
V gene: TRBV6-1
J gene: TRBJ2-2
CDR3 protein: ASRGRTVNTGELF

clone size: few
V gene: TRBV5-4
J gene: TRBJ2-1
CDR3 protein: ASTPDGLGQF

clone size: NA
V gene: TRBV6-1
J gene: TRBJ1-4
CDR3 protein: ASRSARKSPRSNEKLF

clone size: NA
V gene: TRBV7-8
J gene: TRBJ2-1
CDR3 protein: ASSSPGTGKRNEQF

clone size: NA
V gene: TRBV6-2/TRBV6-3
J gene: TRBJ2-2
CDR3 protein: ASSYLTGDVGDEVGELF

clone size: NA
V gene: TRBV19
J gene: TRBJ2-1
CDR3 protein: ASSMDWSGRRF

clone size: many
V gene: TRBV6-5
J gene: TRBJ1-2
CDR3 protein: ATSIRGGYT

clone size: NA
V gene: TRBV2
J gene: TRBJ1-2
CDR3 protein: ASSEQGDYGYT

clone size: many
V gene: TRBV24-1
J gene: TRBJ2-2
CDR3 protein: ATSDFGGGAGELF

clone size: NA
V gene: TRBV15
J gene: TRBJ2-7
CDR3 protein: ATSSRLVGEQY

clone size: NA
V gene: TRBV19
J gene: TRBJ1-2
CDR3 protein: ATRPRDNYGYT

clone size: NA
V gene: TRBV10-1
J gene: TRBJ2-7
CDR3 protein: ASSGVTRDTYTYEQY

clone size: NA
V gene: TRBV10-3
J gene: TRBJ1-2
CDR3 protein: AIKEGGDRGYT

clone size: NA
V gene: TRBV20-1
J gene: TRBJ1-1
CDR3 protein: SAIKTGNTEAF

clone size: many
V gene: TRBV6-4
J gene: TRBJ2-1
CDR3 protein: ASSLGPASHEQF

clone size: NA
V gene: TRBV5-1
J gene: TRBJ1-2
CDR3 protein: ASSLGAAGGERGYT

clone size: NA
V gene: TRBV20-1
J gene: TRBJ1-5
CDR3 protein: SAMTSYSNQPQH

clone size: many
V gene: TRBV7-2
J gene: TRBJ2-5
CDR3 protein: ASRLTGGGTQY

clone size: many
V gene: TRBV7-9
J gene: TRBJ1-3
CDR3 protein: ASSVGQGDSGNTIY

clone size: many
V gene: TRBV7-2
J gene: TRBJ1-1
CDR3 protein: ASSIDRLTEAF

clone size: few
V gene: TRBV10-3
J gene: TRBJ2-3
CDR3 protein: AISESEEKAS